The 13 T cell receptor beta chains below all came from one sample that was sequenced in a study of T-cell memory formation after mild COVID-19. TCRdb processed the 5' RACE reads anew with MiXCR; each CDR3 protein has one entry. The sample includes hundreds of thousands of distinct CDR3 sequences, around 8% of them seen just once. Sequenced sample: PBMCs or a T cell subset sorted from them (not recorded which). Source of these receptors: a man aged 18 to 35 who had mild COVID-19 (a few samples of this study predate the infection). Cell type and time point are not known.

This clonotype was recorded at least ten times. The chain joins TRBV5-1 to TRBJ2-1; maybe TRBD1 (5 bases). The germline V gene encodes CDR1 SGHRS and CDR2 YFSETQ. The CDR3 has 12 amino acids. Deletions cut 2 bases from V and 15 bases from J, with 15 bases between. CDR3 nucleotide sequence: TGCGCCAGCAGCTTCGAACAAGGGGCCGGGTTCTTC. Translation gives CASSFEQGAGFF.

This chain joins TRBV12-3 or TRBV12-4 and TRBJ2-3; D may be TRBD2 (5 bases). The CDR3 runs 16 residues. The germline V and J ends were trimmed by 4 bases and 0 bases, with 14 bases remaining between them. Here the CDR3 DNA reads TGTGCCAGCAGTTCCGGCGGGTCAACTAGCACAGATACGCAGTATTTT. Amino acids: CASSSGGSTSTDTQYF.

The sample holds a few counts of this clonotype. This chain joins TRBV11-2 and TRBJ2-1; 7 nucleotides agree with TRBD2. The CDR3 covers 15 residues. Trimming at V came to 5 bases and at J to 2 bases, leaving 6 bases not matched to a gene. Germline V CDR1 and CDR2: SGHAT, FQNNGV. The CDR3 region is CASSPSGAAYNEQFF. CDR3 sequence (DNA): TGTGCCAGCAGCCCAAGCGGGGCCGCCTACAATGAGCAGTTCTTC. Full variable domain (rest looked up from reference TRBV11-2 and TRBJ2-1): EAGVAQSPRYKIIEKRQSVAFWCNPISGHATLYWYQQILGQGPKLLIQFQNNGVVDDSQLPKDRFSAERLKGVDSTLKIQPAKLEDSAVYLCASSPSGAAYNEQFFGPGTRLTVL.

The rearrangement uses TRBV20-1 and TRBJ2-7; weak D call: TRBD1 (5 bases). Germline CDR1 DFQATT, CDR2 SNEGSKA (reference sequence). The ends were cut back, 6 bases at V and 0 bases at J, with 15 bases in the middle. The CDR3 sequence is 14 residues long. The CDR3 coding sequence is TGCAGTGCACAGACAGCGACAAGCTCCTACGAGCAGTACTTC. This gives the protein CSAQTATSSYEQYF.

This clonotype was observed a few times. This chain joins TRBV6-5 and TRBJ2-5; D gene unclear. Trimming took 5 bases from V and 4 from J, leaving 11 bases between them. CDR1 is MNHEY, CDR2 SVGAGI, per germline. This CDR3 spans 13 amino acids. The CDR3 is CASSQALRETQYF. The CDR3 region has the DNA TGTGCCAGCAGTCAGGCCCTCCGAGAGACCCAGTACTTC.

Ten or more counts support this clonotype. The CDR3 loop reads CASNEDRYYNEQFF. The CDR3 nucleotides read TGTGCCAGCAACGAGGACAGATACTACAATGAGCAGTTCTTC. This chain links TRBV12-3 or TRBV12-4 with TRBJ2-1, with a tentative D call TRBD1 (6 bases). The CDR3 loop spans 14 amino acids. Trimming left V 7 bases short and J 3 bases short, with 13 bases between.

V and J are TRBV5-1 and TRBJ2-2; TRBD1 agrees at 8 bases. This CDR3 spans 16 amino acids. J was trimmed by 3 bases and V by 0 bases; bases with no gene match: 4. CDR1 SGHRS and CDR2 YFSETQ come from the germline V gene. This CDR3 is CASSLVQGADTGELFF. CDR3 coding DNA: TGCGCCAGCAGCTTGGTTCAGGGGGCGGACACCGGGGAGCTGTTTTTT.

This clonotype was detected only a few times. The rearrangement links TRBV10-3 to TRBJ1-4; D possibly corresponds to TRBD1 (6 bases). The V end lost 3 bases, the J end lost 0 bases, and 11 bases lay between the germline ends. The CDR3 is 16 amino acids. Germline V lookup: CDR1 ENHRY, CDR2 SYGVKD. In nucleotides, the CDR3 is TGTGCCATCAGTGATGGACAGTTTGCAACTAATGAAAAACTGTTTTTT. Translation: CAISDGQFATNEKLFF.

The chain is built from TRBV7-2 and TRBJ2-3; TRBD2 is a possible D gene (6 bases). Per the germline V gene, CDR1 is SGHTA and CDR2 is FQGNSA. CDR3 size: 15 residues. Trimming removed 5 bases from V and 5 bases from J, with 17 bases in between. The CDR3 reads CASSAWGSGEDTQYF. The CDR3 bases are TGTGCCAGCAGCGCGTGGGGGTCGGGGGAAGATACGCAGTATTTT.

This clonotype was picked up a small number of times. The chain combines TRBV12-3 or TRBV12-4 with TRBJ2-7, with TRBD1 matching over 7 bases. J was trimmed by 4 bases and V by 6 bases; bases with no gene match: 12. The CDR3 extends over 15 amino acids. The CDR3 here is CASSPRDRGPYEQYF. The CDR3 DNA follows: TGTGCCAGCAGCCCCCGGGACAGAGGTCCATACGAGCAGTACTTC.

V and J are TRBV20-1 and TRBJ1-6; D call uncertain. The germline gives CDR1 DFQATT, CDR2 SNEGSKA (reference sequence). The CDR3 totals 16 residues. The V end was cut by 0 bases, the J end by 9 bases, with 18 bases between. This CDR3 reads CSARDPRGGAISPLHF. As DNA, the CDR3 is TGCAGTGCTAGAGATCCGCGGGGAGGCGCAATTTCACCCCTCCACTTT.

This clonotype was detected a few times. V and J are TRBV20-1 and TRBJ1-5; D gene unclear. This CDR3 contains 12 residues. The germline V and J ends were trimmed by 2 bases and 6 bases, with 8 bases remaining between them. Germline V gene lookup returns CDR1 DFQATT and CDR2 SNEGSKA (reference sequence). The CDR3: CSARPGGQPQHF. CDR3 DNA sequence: TGCAGTGCTAGACCGGGAGGTCAGCCCCAGCATTTT.

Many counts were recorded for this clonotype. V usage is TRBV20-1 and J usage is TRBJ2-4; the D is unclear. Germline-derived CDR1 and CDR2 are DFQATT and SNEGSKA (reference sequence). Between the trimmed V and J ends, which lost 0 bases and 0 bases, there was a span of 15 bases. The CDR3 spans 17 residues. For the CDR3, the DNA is TGCAGTGCTAGAGATCCCTCAGGAATACTAGCCAAAAACATTCAGTACTTC. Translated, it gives CSARDPSGILAKNIQYF.